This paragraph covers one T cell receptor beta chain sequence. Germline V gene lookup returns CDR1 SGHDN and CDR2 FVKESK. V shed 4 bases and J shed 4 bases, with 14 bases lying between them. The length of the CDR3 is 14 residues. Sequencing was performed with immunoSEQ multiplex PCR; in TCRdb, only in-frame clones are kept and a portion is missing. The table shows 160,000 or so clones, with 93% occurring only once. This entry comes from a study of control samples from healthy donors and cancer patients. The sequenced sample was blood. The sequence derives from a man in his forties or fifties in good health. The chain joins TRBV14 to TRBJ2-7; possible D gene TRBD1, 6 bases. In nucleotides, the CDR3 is TGTGCCAGCAGCCCCCTTGGGGGCTGGTACGAGCAGTACTTC. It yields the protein CASSPLGGWYEQYF.